The entry that follows covers one TCR beta chain sequence. The antigen is unknown. This record belongs to a study of blood T cells in healthy people across ages. Notes on the study in general: Changes seen in expanded clonotypes were possibly confounded by donor CMV status left unknown. What prevented conclusive comparison of naive and antigen-experienced cells was that PBMCs were unsorted.

This CDR3 comprises 15 residues. Germline loops: CDR1 SGHTA, CDR2 FQGNSA. V shed 1 base and J shed 4 bases, with 13 bases lying between them. With a J-beta primer mix and a sample-barcoded 5' primer, a second PCR ran about 7 to 11 cycles. Any given sample supplied a minimum of 3 million CDR3-containing paired-end reads. Each CDR3 protein is one row after TCRdb ran MiXCR on the 5' RACE reads. This sample yields over 1,200,000 distinct CDR3 sequences, of which approximately 59% are seen a single time; about 6.3% belongs to the top ten. The TCR was taken from a man aged 18 to 35 in good health. Sequencing used blood. The chain recombines TRBV7-2 with TRBJ1-2; perhaps TRBD1 as D (6 bases). CDR3 residues: CASSLGRGASYGYTF. DNA for the CDR3: TGTGCCAGCAGCTTAGGGCGGGGGGCAAGCTATGGCTACACCTTC.